This record concerns one T cell receptor (beta chain) sequence. This entry comes from a study of blood T cell repertoires in COVID-19. Across the study: Whether acute or convalescent, the COVID-19 samples came from the United States, Italy and Spain.

Under the authors' procedure: Nucleated cell counts were estimated from reference gene primer amplification. Libraries were prepared by immunoSEQ multiplex PCR; TCRdb keeps only in-frame clonotypes and omits some of them. V and J calls and clone size are given by that table; D and trimming were obtained from the DNA. Here the sample spans approximately 290,000 clones, 84% being singletons. Trimming left V 0 bases short and J 7 bases short, with 11 bases between. CDR3 length: 15 residues. CDR1 SGDLS and CDR2 YYNGEE come from the germline V gene. The TCR was taken from a person aged 65-85 years with COVID-19, enrolled during active disease. The V call is TRBV9, the J call TRBJ1-6; D possibly corresponds to TRBD1 (6 bases). Sequencing used peripheral blood. This CDR3 reads CASSVDRELNSPLHF. The CDR3 DNA reads as TGTGCCAGCAGCGTAGACAGGGAGTTAAATTCACCCCTCCACTTT.